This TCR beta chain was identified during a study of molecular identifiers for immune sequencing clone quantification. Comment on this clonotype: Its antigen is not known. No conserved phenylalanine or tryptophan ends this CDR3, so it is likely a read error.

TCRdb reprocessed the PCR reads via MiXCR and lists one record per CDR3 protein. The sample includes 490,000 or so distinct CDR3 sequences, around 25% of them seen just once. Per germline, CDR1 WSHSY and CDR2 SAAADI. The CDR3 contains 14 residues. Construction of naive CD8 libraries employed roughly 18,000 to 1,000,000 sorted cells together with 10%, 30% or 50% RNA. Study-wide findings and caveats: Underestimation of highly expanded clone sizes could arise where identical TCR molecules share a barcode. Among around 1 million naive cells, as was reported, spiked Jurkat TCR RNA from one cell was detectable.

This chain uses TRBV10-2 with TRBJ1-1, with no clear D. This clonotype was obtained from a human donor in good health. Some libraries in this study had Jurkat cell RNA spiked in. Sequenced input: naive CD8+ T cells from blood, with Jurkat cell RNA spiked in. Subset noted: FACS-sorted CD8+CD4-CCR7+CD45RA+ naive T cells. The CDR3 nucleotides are TGCGCCAGCAGTGAGTATAAGGTGGCCACTGAGGCTTTCTCT. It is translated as CASSEYKVATEAFS.